These T cell receptor beta chains were read from a single sample in a study of T cell responses to AZD1222 COVID-19 vaccine. Assay: immunoSEQ multiplex PCR; the TCRdb copy retains only in-frame clones and omits some. The sample carries 130,000 or so clones, approximately 84% recorded once. This specimen was peripheral blood, taken on day 0 of AZD1222 vaccination. These receptors were collected from an adult in good health. Each CDR3 is given without its conserved first and last residue. D genes are given only for firm matches.

V	J	D	CDR3
TRBV7-3	TRBJ2-1	NA	ASSLIQNNEQF
TRBV7-9	TRBJ1-1	NA	ASSLASGPDAEAF
TRBV7-2	TRBJ2-3	TRBD2	ASSPGTSVIVDTQY
TRBV9	TRBJ2-7	TRBD2	ASSTAGGPYEQY
TRBV7-5	TRBJ2-7	NA	ARSLAPASYEQY
TRBV6-2/TRBV6-3	TRBJ1-2	NA	ASSYRDNYGYT
TRBV30	TRBJ1-5	TRBD1	AWSSRTGGLGNQPQH
TRBV21-1	TRBJ1-1	NA	ASSKDVGTEAF
TRBV5-1	TRBJ2-5	TRBD1	ASSRDSQETQY
TRBV11-2	TRBJ2-7	NA	ASSPGQLSYEQY
TRBV7-8	TRBJ1-2	NA	ASSQVGGSNYGYT
TRBV7-9	TRBJ1-2	NA	ASSFPGSGYT
TRBV28	TRBJ1-2	NA	ASSLAPRAREGSGYT
TRBV7-9	TRBJ1-1	TRBD1	ASSLGQGANTEAF
TRBV6-5	TRBJ2-1	TRBD2	ASSYSLTSGEDEQF
TRBV5-1	TRBJ1-6	NA	ASSPEDRRGGSPLH
TRBV9	TRBJ2-1	TRBD2	ASSVWASGGEDEQF
TRBV28	TRBJ1-1	NA	ASKARERTEAF
TRBV2	TRBJ1-5	TRBD1	ASSGARQGAQPQH